Listed below are T cell receptor beta chains from one sample, sequenced in a study of shared clonotypes between healthy human individuals. TCRdb's copy holds only in-frame clones and misses some; the assay was immunoSEQ multiplex PCR. The repertoire consists of 490,000 or so clones, with about 80% occurring once and the leading ten covering over 9.5%. The specimen sequenced was PBMCs. The receptors originated from a woman aged 40 to 50 in good health. Some clones in this sample may be carry-over from other donors' samples. CDR3s include the opening cysteine and the closing phenylalanine or tryptophan. D genes are given only for firm matches. Clone size appears in some rows only: once, few, many, or a class for an expanded clone.

cdr3_aa	cdr3_nt	v_call	clone_size	j_call	d_call
CASSYGAGNQETQYF	TGTGCCAGCAGTTACGGGGCAGGGAACCAAGAGACCCAGTACTTC	TRBV6-5	.	TRBJ2-5	.
CASSPQGTGQYF	TGTGCCAGCAGCCCTCAGGGAACTGGGCAGTATTTT	TRBV7-9	many	TRBJ2-3	.
CASSLGEGLLNEQFF	TGTGCCAGCTCACTAGGGGAGGGCCTATTGAATGAGCAGTTCTTC	TRBV5-4	.	TRBJ2-1	TRBD2
CASSLDASGSVYEQYF	TGCGCCAGCAGCTTGGACGCTAGCGGGTCAGTCTACGAGCAGTACTTC	TRBV5-1	.	TRBJ2-7	TRBD2
CSVAGTSGSYEQFF	TGCAGCGTTGCCGGGACTAGCGGGAGTTATGAGCAGTTCTTC	TRBV29-1	few	TRBJ2-1	TRBD2
CASSVAASGEETQYF	TGTGCCAGCAGCGTAGCGGCTAGCGGGGAAGAGACCCAGTACTTC	TRBV9	.	TRBJ2-5	TRBD2
CASSQPPGNQRGKLFF	TGCGCCAGCAGCCAACCTCCAGGGAACCAAAGGGGAAAACTGTTTTTT	TRBV4-1	.	TRBJ1-4	.
CASRTGGSDTSEAFF	TGTGCCAGCAGGACGGGGGGAAGTGATACGAGTGAAGCTTTCTTT	TRBV28	.	TRBJ1-1	.
CAWSLQAGANVLTF	TGTGCCTGGAGCCTCCAGGCTGGGGCCAACGTCCTGACTTTC	TRBV30	few	TRBJ2-6	.
CASSLGPRTGRQPQHF	TGTGCCAGCAGCTTAGGACCCCGGACAGGGCGGCAGCCCCAGCATTTT	TRBV7-9	.	TRBJ1-5	TRBD1
CASSERQARSGNTIYF	TGTGCCAGCTCAGAGAGACAGGCCCGCTCTGGAAACACCATATATTTT	TRBV18	.	TRBJ1-3	.
CASSEAGEGTEAFF	TGTGCCAGCAGTGAGGCAGGGGAAGGCACTGAAGCTTTCTTT	TRBV6-4	.	TRBJ1-1	.
CASSAQAGGYNEQFF	TGTGCCAGCAGTGCTCAAGCAGGGGGCTACAATGAGCAGTTCTTC	TRBV6-4	.	TRBJ2-1	TRBD1
CASSGTGSKNIQYF	TGTGCCAGCAGTGGGACCGGTTCCAAAAACATTCAGTACTTC	TRBV7-9	.	TRBJ2-4	.
CASSLTGFWQPQHF	TGTGCCAGCAGCCTTACAGGGTTTTGGCAGCCCCAGCATTTT	TRBV27	many	TRBJ1-5	.
CASSYKRGGSTDTQYF	TGTGCCAGCAGTTACAAGCGGGGTGGAAGCACAGATACGCAGTATTTT	TRBV27	.	TRBJ2-3	TRBD2
CASSREGVSGYEQYF	TGCGCCAGCTCCCGGGAGGGGGTGAGTGGCTACGAGCAGTACTTC	TRBV10-2	.	TRBJ2-7	TRBD2
CASSSPATARSPYGYTF	TGTGCCAGCAGTTCCCCTGCGACAGCTCGATCCCCCTATGGCTACACCTTC	TRBV28	.	TRBJ1-2	.
CASSPLGTVNTEAFF	TGTGCCAGCAGCCCCCTCGGGACGGTGAACACTGAAGCTTTCTTT	TRBV5-8	.	TRBJ1-1	.
CASGLVLGGPGTGELFF	TGTGCTAGTGGTTTGGTACTAGGGGGGCCGGGGACCGGGGAGCTGTTTTTT	TRBV12-5	.	TRBJ2-2	.
CASRADRVAEAFF	TGTGCCAGCAGGGCCGACAGGGTAGCTGAAGCTTTCTTT	TRBV2	.	TRBJ1-1	TRBD1
CASHSVGGLNEQYF	TGTGCCAGCCACTCCGTGGGGGGCCTAAACGAGCAGTACTTC	TRBV2	.	TRBJ2-7	.
CASSTGTGSQPQHF	TGTGCCAGCAGCACCGGGACAGGATCTCAGCCCCAGCATTTT	TRBV7-9	.	TRBJ1-5	TRBD1
CASSEDEGAYGYTF	TGTGCCAGCAGCGAGGATGAGGGGGCCTATGGCTACACCTTC	TRBV5-4	.	TRBJ1-2	TRBD1
CASTSYNEQFF	TGTGCCAGTACCAGTTACAATGAGCAGTTCTTC	TRBV19	.	TRBJ2-1	.
CASSQVANTEAFF	TGTGCCAGCAGCCAAGTCGCGAACACTGAAGCTTTCTTT	TRBV4-2	.	TRBJ1-1	.
CASGDAGELFF	TGTGCCAGCGGGGATGCCGGGGAGCTGTTTTTT	TRBV7-9	.	TRBJ2-2	.
CASSVGREGEQYF	TGCGCCAGCAGCGTGGGACGGGAAGGCGAGCAGTACTTC	TRBV5-1	once	TRBJ2-7	.
CASSRGGLSGNTIYF	TGTGCCAGCAGTAGAGGGGGCCTCTCTGGAAACACCATATATTTT	TRBV25-1	.	TRBJ1-3	TRBD1
CAWAGGPNQPQHF	TGTGCCTGGGCCGGGGGACCAAATCAGCCCCAGCATTTT	TRBV30	.	TRBJ1-5	.
CASSLDGPNTGELFF	TGCGCCAGCAGCTTGGACGGACCCAACACCGGGGAGCTGTTTTTT	TRBV5-1	many	TRBJ2-2	.
CASSLDTGPNEQYF	TGTGCCAGCAGTTTAGATACAGGTCCCAACGAGCAGTACTTC	TRBV27	.	TRBJ2-7	.
CASSPWGPNRGTEAFF	TGTGCCAGCAGCCCTTGGGGACCCAACAGGGGCACTGAAGCTTTCTTT	TRBV7-9	once	TRBJ1-1	TRBD1
CASSEASIRGSGNTIYF	TGTGCCAGCAGTGAAGCGTCAATCAGGGGCTCTGGAAACACCATATATTTT	TRBV6-1	.	TRBJ1-3	.
CASSSGAQSSYNEQFF	TGCGCCAGCAGCTCGGGCGCCCAGAGCTCCTACAATGAGCAGTTCTTC	TRBV5-1	many	TRBJ2-1	.
CASSLRGGNNEQFF	TGTGCCAGCAGCTTAAGGGGGGGAAACAATGAGCAGTTCTTC	TRBV7-3	once	TRBJ2-1	TRBD2
CASSPAGGAYEQYF	TGTGCCAGCAGCCCGGCAGGGGGAGCCTACGAGCAGTACTTC	TRBV4-2	.	TRBJ2-7	TRBD1
CASSLVGGRLYEQYF	TGTGCCAGCAGCTTAGTAGGGGGCAGGTTGTACGAGCAGTACTTC	TRBV7-8	.	TRBJ2-7	TRBD1
CASSERTEAYEQYF	TGTGCCAGCAGTGAGAGAACAGAGGCCTACGAGCAGTACTTC	TRBV6-1	.	TRBJ2-7	.
CSARDPGTEAFF	TGCAGCGCCCGGGATCCGGGCACTGAAGCTTTCTTT	TRBV29-1	.	TRBJ1-1	.